This T cell receptor (beta chain) was recovered during a study of radiotherapy plus CTLA-4 blockade in lung cancer. Regarding the study as a whole: Expansion in blood of tumor-derived TCR clones was seen after radiotherapy plus ipilimumab. According to reports, early shifts in blood T cell clones, alongside interferon-beta, forecast response most accurately.

The assay was immunoSEQ multiplex PCR, and TCRdb's table has in-frame clones only and misses some. The sample includes 89,000 or so clones, approximately 78% of them seen just once. Patients had chemo-refractory metastatic non-small-cell lung cancer and received focal radiation plus CTLA-4 blockade that used ipilimumab. V dropped 5 bases and J dropped 3; count of bases not matched to a gene: 5. Germline lookup yields CDR1 SGHTA and CDR2 FQGTGA. The CDR3 extends over 15 amino acids. As concerns this clone: The antigen is unknown.

This clonotype was obtained from a human donor with non-small cell lung cancer who had a partial response to radiotherapy plus ipilimumab. The sample was peripheral blood, taken from a patient treated with radiotherapy plus ipilimumab. The chain uses TRBV7-3 and TRBJ2-1; 9 bases match TRBD1. The CDR3 coding sequence is TGTGCCAGCAGCCCTACAGGGGGCCACTACAATGAGCAGTTCTTC. This translates into CASSPTGGHYNEQFF.